The T cell receptor (beta chain) described here comes from a study of T-cell reconstitution after alpha-beta-depleted transplantation in children. Study-wide points: From newly produced T cells came most of the T-cell counts and diversity one year after transplant. As was reported, about two months after transplant, alpha-beta T cells came from several hundred expanded graft clones. Where some patients showed high TCRbeta diversity at day 60, it came from recipient T cells and thymic progenitors that had survived.

As regards this clonotype: What it recognizes is unknown.

The library targeted TCRbeta and was prepared with unique molecular identifiers. Each CDR3 protein gets one entry after TCRdb re-called the PCR reads with MiXCR. There are 60,000 to 100,000 distinct CDR3 sequences in the sample; 15% to 20% occur only once, and about half lies in the top ten. Germline CDR1 reads ENHRY; CDR2 reads SYGVKD. The CDR3 contains 12 residues. The V and J ends lost 11 bases and 4 bases respectively, with 12 bases between them. The sequence came from a male patient under 10 years old who had a stem cell transplant for acute lymphoblastic leukemia, so the T cells may come from the graft donor. The sequencing used PBMCs, mostly from graft donor cells, collected 360 days after TCRalphabeta/CD19-depleted stem cell transplant. V gene TRBV10-3 combines with J gene TRBJ2-1; D might be TRBD2 (5 bases). Written as DNA, the CDR3 is TGTGCCGAGGGAGCCTCTTACAATGAGCAGTTCTTC. As protein: CAEGASYNEQFF.